Below, 2 T cell receptor beta chains from the same sample are listed, as sequenced in a study of metastatic and nonmetastatic thyroid tumors. Patients underwent thyroid surgery, and none had received any treatment before it. TCRdb redid the clone calls on the PCR reads using MiXCR. The sample shows about 41,000 clones, roughly a quarter of them seen only once. The sample consisted of tumor tissue. These receptors were collected from a female donor with papillary thyroid cancer or a benign thyroid nodule (not recorded which). Some clones in this sample may be carry-over from other donors' samples.

This clone occurred once. The chain is built from TRBV9 and TRBJ2-1; 7 bases map to TRBD1. Germline V CDR1 and CDR2: SGDLS, YYNGEE. The CDR3 consists of 18 residues. Trimming at V came to 4 bases and at J to 4 bases, leaving 17 bases not matched to a gene. CDR3 sequence reads: CASSSPAGGRLQYNEQFF. The CDR3 nucleotides are TGTGCCAGCAGCTCCCCGGCAGGGGGTCGCCTCCAATACAATGAGCAGTTCTTC.

This clone has just a few counts. One end of the junction fails to match germline, which may point to a read error. The chain carries TRBV27 and TRBJ2-2; D unclear. Germline-derived CDR1 and CDR2 are MNHEY and SMNVEV (reference sequence). This CDR3 is built from 13 residues. This chain's CDR3 is CASSPLLGGDLFF. The DNA for the CDR3 is TGTGCCAGCAGTCCCCTACTTGGTGGGGATCTGTTTTTT.